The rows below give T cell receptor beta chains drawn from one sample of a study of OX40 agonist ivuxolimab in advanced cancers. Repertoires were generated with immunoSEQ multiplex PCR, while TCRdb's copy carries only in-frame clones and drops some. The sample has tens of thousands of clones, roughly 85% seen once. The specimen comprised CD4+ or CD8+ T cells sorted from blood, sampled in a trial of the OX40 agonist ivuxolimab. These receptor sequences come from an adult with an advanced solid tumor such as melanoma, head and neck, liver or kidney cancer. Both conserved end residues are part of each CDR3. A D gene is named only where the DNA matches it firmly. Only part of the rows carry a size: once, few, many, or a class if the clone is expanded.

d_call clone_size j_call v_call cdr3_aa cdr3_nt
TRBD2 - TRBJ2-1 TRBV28 CASNNRGTSGREDNEQFF TGTGCCAGCAATAATCGGGGGACTAGCGGGAGAGAGGACAATGAGCAGTTCTTC
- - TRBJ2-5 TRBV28 CASSPSPFRGPPSQYF TGTGCCAGCAGTCCCTCCCCTTTTCGGGGTCCGCCGAGCCAGTACTTC
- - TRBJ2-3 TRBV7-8 CASTRGARTDTQYF TGTGCCAGCACCCGAGGGGCGCGCACAGATACGCAGTATTTT
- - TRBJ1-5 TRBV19 CASSSDHYPRGNQPQHF TGTGCCAGTAGTAGTGACCATTATCCAAGGGGCAATCAGCCCCAGCATTTT
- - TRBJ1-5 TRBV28 CASSLFLGDSNQPQHF TGTGCCAGCAGTTTATTTTTAGGGGACTCCAATCAGCCCCAGCATTTT
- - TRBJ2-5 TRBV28 CASSLGRGRQETQYF TGTGCCAGCAGCTTGGGCAGGGGACGTCAAGAGACCCAGTACTTC
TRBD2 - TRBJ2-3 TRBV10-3 CAISGKGLAGTDTQYF TGTGCCATCAGTGGAAAGGGACTAGCGGGGACAGATACGCAGTATTTT
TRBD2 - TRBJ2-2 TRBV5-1 CASARGQRGANTGELFF TGCGCCAGCGCCCGCGGGCAGCGGGGGGCTAACACCGGGGAGCTGTTTTTT
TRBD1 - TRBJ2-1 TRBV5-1 CASSPDPGQGQFF TGCGCCAGCAGCCCAGATCCGGGACAGGGGCAGTTCTTC
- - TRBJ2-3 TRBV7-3 CASSLTSGRTDTQYF TGTGCCAGCAGCTTAACGTCAGGGCGCACAGATACGCAGTATTTT
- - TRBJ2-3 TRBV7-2 CASSPMRTAIDTQYF TGTGCCAGCAGCCCCATGCGGACGGCCATAGATACGCAGTATTTT
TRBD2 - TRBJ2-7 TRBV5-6 CASSLGAGGDEQYF TGTGCCAGCAGCTTGGGGGCGGGGGGCGACGAGCAGTACTTC
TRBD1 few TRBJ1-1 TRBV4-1 CASSRGQGRDTEAFF TGCGCCAGCAGCCGAGGACAGGGGAGAGACACTGAAGCTTTCTTT
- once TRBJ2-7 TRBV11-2 CASSSGSYEQYF TGTGCCAGCAGCTCTGGGTCATACGAGCAGTACTTC
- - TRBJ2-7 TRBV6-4 CASNGRGPYEQYF TGTGCCAGCAATGGTAGGGGACCCTACGAGCAGTACTTC
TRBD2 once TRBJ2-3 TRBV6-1 CASSVMAGGPDTQYF TGTGCCAGCAGTGTGATGGCGGGGGGGCCAGATACGCAGTATTTT
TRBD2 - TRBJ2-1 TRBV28 CASSLGGSRYEQFF TGTGCCAGCAGTTTGGGCGGGAGTAGGTATGAGCAGTTCTTC
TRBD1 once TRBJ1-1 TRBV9 CASSIRTGLGEAFF TGTGCCAGCAGCATCAGGACAGGCTTAGGTGAAGCTTTCTTT
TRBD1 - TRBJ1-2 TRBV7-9 CASSSSAGTGGNYGYTF TGTGCCAGCAGTTCATCGGCCGGGACAGGGGGTAACTATGGCTACACCTTC
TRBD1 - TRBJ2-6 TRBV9 CASSAQGAGANVLTF TGTGCCAGCAGCGCACAGGGGGCGGGGGCCAACGTCCTGACTTTC
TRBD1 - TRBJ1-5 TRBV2 CASGQGNHQPQHF TGTGCCAGCGGACAGGGGAATCATCAGCCCCAGCATTTT
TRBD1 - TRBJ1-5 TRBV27 CASRKKDRASNQPQHF TGTGCCAGCAGGAAAAAAGACAGGGCGAGCAATCAGCCCCAGCATTTT
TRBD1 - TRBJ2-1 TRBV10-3 CATWDRVNEQFF TGTGCCACTTGGGACAGGGTCAATGAGCAGTTCTTC
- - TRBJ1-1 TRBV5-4 CASSLANGDTEAFF TGTGCCAGCAGCTTGGCCAACGGTGACACTGAAGCTTTCTTT
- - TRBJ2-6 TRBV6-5 CASSYAGSGANVLTF TGTGCCAGCAGTTACGCGGGCTCCGGGGCCAACGTCCTGACTTTC
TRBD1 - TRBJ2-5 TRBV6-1 CANSQGLGETQYF TGTGCCAATTCACAGGGGTTGGGAGAGACCCAGTACTTC
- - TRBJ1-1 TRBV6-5 CASSFPRWDTEAFF TGTGCCAGCAGCTTCCCAAGGTGGGACACTGAAGCTTTCTTT
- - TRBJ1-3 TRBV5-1 CASSRSGPGNTIYF TGCGCCAGCAGCCGGAGTGGACCCGGAAACACCATATATTTT
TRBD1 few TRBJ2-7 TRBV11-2 CASSGQGAGEQYF TGTGCCAGCAGTGGACAGGGGGCTGGTGAGCAGTACTTC
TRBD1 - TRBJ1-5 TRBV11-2 CASSFGQGADQPQHF TGTGCCAGCAGCTTCGGACAGGGGGCAGATCAGCCCCAGCATTTT
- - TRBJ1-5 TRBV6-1 CASSDDPNQPQHF TGTGCCAGCAGTGATGACCCCAATCAGCCCCAGCATTTT
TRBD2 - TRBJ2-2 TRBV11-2 CASSVSIFSGRAYTGELFF TGTGCCAGCAGCGTTAGTATTTTCAGCGGGAGGGCTTACACCGGGGAGCTGTTTTTT
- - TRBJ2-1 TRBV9 CASSVGVRGGSEQFF TGTGCCAGCAGCGTAGGGGTCAGGGGAGGAAGTGAGCAGTTCTTC
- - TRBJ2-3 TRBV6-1 CASSDGADTQYF TGTGCCAGCAGTGACGGGGCAGATACGCAGTATTTT
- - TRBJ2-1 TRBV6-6 CASSYSEGAKSLF TGTGCCAGCAGTTACTCGGAAGGGGCCAAAAGTCTCTTC
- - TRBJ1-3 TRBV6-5 CASSYSPGLSGNTIYF TGTGCCAGCAGTTACTCTCCGGGGCTTTCTGGAAACACCATATATTTT
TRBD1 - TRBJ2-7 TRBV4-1 CASSHLPGQGPYEQYF TGCGCCAGCAGCCATCTTCCGGGACAGGGTCCCTACGAGCAGTACTTC
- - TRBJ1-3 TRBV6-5 CASRNEDSRNTIYF TGTGCCAGCAGGAATGAGGATTCTAGAAACACCATATATTTT
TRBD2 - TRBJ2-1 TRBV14 CASSQEFGRGGNEQFF TGTGCCAGCAGCCAAGAGTTTGGGAGGGGCGGGAATGAGCAGTTCTTC
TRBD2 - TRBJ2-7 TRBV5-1 CASSLEASGRSSYEQYF TGCGCCAGCAGCTTGGAAGCTAGCGGGAGGAGCTCCTACGAGCAGTACTTC
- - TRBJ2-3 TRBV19 CASSITRTADTQYF TGTGCCAGTAGTATTACAAGGACGGCAGATACGCAGTATTTT
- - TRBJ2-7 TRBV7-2 CASSLLVRGEQYF TGTGCCAGCAGCTTACTAGTACGAGGCGAGCAGTACTTC
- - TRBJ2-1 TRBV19 CASSPGQSAEQFF TGTGCCAGTAGTCCCGGACAGTCTGCTGAGCAGTTCTTC